Here is one TCR beta chain with its context. Clones were sequenced by immunoSEQ multiplex PCR, and TCRdb holds only the in-frame ones, with some missing. Of some 62,000 clones listed, approximately 89% are singletons. The ends lost 5 bases at V and 5 bases at J; junction bases unmatched: 14. Germline V gene data show CDR1 as SEHNR and CDR2 as FQNEAQ (reference sequence). The CDR3 spans 16 residues. The data derive from a study of technical replicates of blood from a few donors. The chain carries TRBV7-9 and TRBJ2-5, with 7 bases identical to TRBD2. Material: PBMCs. The receptor was derived from a human donor in good health. Some clones in this sample may be carry-over from other donors' samples. The CDR3 reads CASSQVDGGRRETQYF. The DNA for the CDR3 is TGTGCCAGCAGCCAAGTCGATGGCGGGAGACGGGAGACCCAGTACTTC.